These 24 T cell receptor beta chains originate from one sample sequenced in a study of blood T cell repertoires in COVID-19. Method: immunoSEQ multiplex PCR; TCRdb's copy keeps in-frame clones and lacks some. The sample records about 200,000 clones, roughly nine tenths being singletons. Sequenced input: peripheral blood. The receptors were gathered from a woman aged 45-59 years with acute or convalescent COVID-19.

This clone has just one count. The V and J genes are TRBV19 and TRBJ1-3; D not certain. The CDR3 covers 17 residues. Germline V gene lookup returns CDR1 LNHDA and CDR2 SQIVND (reference sequence). Trimming took 0 bases from V and 4 from J, leaving 16 bases between them. CDR3 protein: CASSIEGRQAAGNTIYF. The DNA for the CDR3 is TGTGCCAGTAGTATAGAGGGCCGCCAAGCTGCAGGAAACACCATATATTTT.

The rearrangement joins TRBV6-5 to TRBJ2-3; D may be TRBD2 (5 bases). The CDR3 consists of 14 residues. Trimming removed 9 bases at V and 0 bases at J, with 13 bases between. Germline values: CDR1 MNHEY, CDR2 SVGAGI. CDR3 loop: CASSAGLSTDTQYF. CDR3 sequence (DNA): TGTGCCAGTTCGGCCGGACTTAGCACAGATACGCAGTATTTT.

V usage is TRBV27 and J usage is TRBJ1-1, with 9 bases aligning to TRBD1. This CDR3 is 15 amino acids long. Germline values: CDR1 MNHEY, CDR2 SMNVEV (reference sequence). V gave up 4 bases and J gave up 3 bases; unmatched junction bases: 6. CDR3 protein: CASSSLQGAHTEAFF. As DNA, the CDR3 is TGTGCCAGCAGTTCGTTACAGGGGGCGCACACTGAAGCTTTCTTT.

The chain uses TRBV6-2 or TRBV6-3 and TRBJ1-5; D is ambiguous. V was clipped by 5 bases and J by 4 bases, with 12 bases between them. CDR3 size: 14 residues. The germline CDR1 and CDR2 sequences are MNHEY and SVGEGT. In DNA form, the CDR3 reads TGTGCCAGCAGTGGGAGTTTTTCGAATCAGCCCCAGCATTTT. Translated, it gives CASSGSFSNQPQHF.

This clone occurred many times. The same CDR3 is also encoded by other DNA sequences in this sample. This chain's CDR3 is CAWSVRGNEQFF. Here the CDR3 DNA reads TGTGCCTGGAGTGTACGGGGGAATGAGCAGTTCTTC. This chain connects TRBV30 to TRBJ2-1, with a tentative D call TRBD2 (6 bases). Between the trimmed V and J ends, which lost 0 bases and 7 bases, there was a span of 7 bases. The V gene's germline CDR1 is GTSNPN and CDR2 SVGIG (reference sequence). The CDR3 is 12 residues long.

The genes are TRBV6-5 and TRBJ2-7, with 9 bases fitting TRBD1. CDR1 and CDR2 from the germline V gene are MNHEY and SVGAGI. Trimming cost V 7 bases and J 6 bases; bases outside gene matches: 13. The CDR3 is 15 residues long. DNA for the CDR3: TGTGCCAGCACCCTACTTCGGACAGGGGAAGGCGAGCAGTACTTC. Its translation is CASTLLRTGEGEQYF.

The chain carries TRBV7-2 and TRBJ2-5; tentatively, D is TRBD1 (6 bases). CDR1 and CDR2 from the germline V gene are SGHTA and FQGNSA. The CDR3 runs to 15 residues. The V end was cut by 6 bases, the J end by 1 base, with 15 bases between. The CDR3 region has the DNA TGTGCCAGCAGTCTAGTGGGGACAATCCAAGAGACCCAGTACTTC. Translated, it gives CASSLVGTIQETQYF.

The gene calls are TRBV12-5 and TRBJ2-1; perhaps TRBD1 as D (6 bases). Per the germline V gene, CDR1 is LGHNT and CDR2 is FRNRAP. The ends were cut back, 5 bases at V and 3 bases at J, with 20 bases in the middle. This CDR3 has 17 amino acids. This chain's CDR3 is CASGAGTTKVDYNEQFF. Written as DNA, the CDR3 is TGTGCTAGTGGTGCCGGGACAACCAAGGTCGACTACAATGAGCAGTTCTTC.

The chain uses TRBV3-1 (or the pseudogene TRBV3-2) and TRBJ2-1, with D unclear. Trimming took 0 bases from V and 10 from J, leaving 10 bases between them. The CDR3 consists of 13 residues. Germline CDR1 is LGHDT and CDR2 is YNNKEL (reference sequence). The CDR3 nucleotides are TGTGCCAGCAGCCAAGATTTATCGGTGGAGCAGTTCTTC. Translating it yields CASSQDLSVEQFF.

This chain joins TRBV27 and TRBJ1-2, with D possibly being TRBD1 (6 bases). The germline V gene has CDR1 MNHEY and CDR2 SMNVEV (reference sequence). The CDR3 is 13 amino acids. V lost 5 bases, J lost 5 bases, and 12 bases lay in between. This CDR3 reads CASSPVRGYGYTF. The CDR3 DNA sequence: TGTGCCAGCAGTCCCGTGAGGGGGTATGGCTACACCTTC.

This sequence joins TRBV7-2 and TRBJ2-7; tentative D call: TRBD1 (6 bases). Germline CDR1 and CDR2: SGHTA and FQGNSA. This CDR3 has 13 residues. Trimming took 0 bases from V and 4 from J, leaving 7 bases between them. CDR3 coding DNA: TGTGCCAGCAGCTTAGCTGGACAGTACGAGCAGTACTTC. As protein: CASSLAGQYEQYF.

The chain has TRBV4-3 and TRBJ2-1; no firm D call. CDR1 is LGHNA and CDR2 is YSLEER in the germline V gene. The CDR3 covers 15 residues. The V end lost 2 bases, the J end lost 8 bases, and 16 bases lay between the germline ends. CDR3: CASSQRRSNVDEQFF. CDR3 bases: TGCGCCAGCAGCCAACGGCGGTCTAACGTGGATGAGCAGTTCTTC.

The chain carries TRBV15 and TRBJ1-4; D ambiguous. Germline V gene data show CDR1 as LNHNV and CDR2 as YYDKDF (reference sequence). The V gene lost 0 bases and the J gene lost 0 bases, with 8 bases spanning the gap. The CDR3 runs 16 residues. The CDR3 loop reads CATSRDRGATNEKLFF. The CDR3 nucleotides are TGTGCCACCAGCAGAGATCGAGGTGCAACTAATGAAAAACTGTTTTTT. Supplemented by reference TRBV15 and TRBJ1-4, the full variable domain reads DAMVIQNPRYQVTQFGKPVTLSCSQTLNHNVMYWYQQKSSQAPKLLFHYYDKDFNNEADTPDNFQSRRPNTSFCFLDIRSPGLGDTAMYLCATSRDRGATNEKLFFGSGTQLSVL.

This clone appeared once. The chain has TRBV12-3 or TRBV12-4 and TRBJ2-5, with 8 bases lining up with TRBD1. CDR3 length: 12 residues. The junction had 5 bases not matched to a gene; V was cut back by 4 bases and J by 10 bases. The CDR3 spells CASSSDRGNQYF. The CDR3 DNA follows: TGTGCCAGCAGTTCCGACAGGGGTAACCAGTACTTC.

This chain joins TRBV12-3 or TRBV12-4 and TRBJ2-1, with no clear D. The CDR3 runs 13 residues. V lost 3 bases and J 4 bases, leaving 7 bases between the germline ends. CDR3: CASSLLAYNEQFF. In DNA form, the CDR3 reads TGTGCCAGCAGTTTGTTAGCTTACAATGAGCAGTTCTTC.

This chain uses TRBV13 with TRBJ1-1; D not certain. Trimming left V 0 bases short and J 3 bases short, with 11 bases between. This CDR3 has 15 amino acids. Germline CDR1 is PRHDT and CDR2 is FYEKMQ (reference sequence). Written as DNA, the CDR3 is TGTGCCAGCAGCTTAGGCGGTAGAGCTGACACTGAAGCTTTCTTT. Translation gives CASSLGGRADTEAFF.

This chain links TRBV12-3 or TRBV12-4 with TRBJ1-6; D may be TRBD1 (5 bases). The CDR3 loop spans 13 amino acids. V dropped 5 bases and J dropped 7 bases, with 9 bases sitting between them. The CDR3 DNA sequence: TGTGCCAGCAGTCAACAGGAAAATTCACCCCTCCACTTT. Protein product: CASSQQENSPLHF.

This rearrangement joins TRBV6-6 to TRBJ1-1; possibly TRBD1 for D (5 bases). Trimming removed 6 bases from V and 4 bases from J, with 18 bases in between. The germline gives CDR1 MNHNY, CDR2 SVGAGI (reference sequence). CDR3 length: 15 residues. The CDR3 DNA is TGTGCCAGCAGCCCCCCCGGGGGGATGTTCACTGAAGCTTTCTTT. Amino acids: CASSPPGGMFTEAFF.

J is TRBJ2-7 and V is TRBV11-2; D call uncertain. Trimming left V 2 bases short and J 4 bases short, with 3 bases between. The CDR3 consists of 11 residues. CDR1 SGHAT and CDR2 FQNNGV come from the germline V gene. CDR3 sequence (DNA): TGTGCCAGCAGCTTACGGTACGAGCAGTACTTC. Translating gives CASSLRYEQYF. The full variable domain, with the rest looked up from reference TRBV11-2 and TRBJ2-7, is EAGVAQSPRYKIIEKRQSVAFWCNPISGHATLYWYQQILGQGPKLLIQFQNNGVVDDSQLPKDRFSAERLKGVDSTLKIQPAKLEDSAVYLCASSLRYEQYFGPGTRLTVT.

This clone was counted a single time. The chain has TRBV7-9 and TRBJ2-1; 7 bases align to TRBD2. V was clipped by 2 bases and J by 8 bases; unmatched bases: 18. The CDR3 has 18 residues. Germline CDR1 and CDR2: SEHNR and FQNEAQ (reference sequence). The CDR3 sequence is CASSLNSRGAGDYDEQFF. The CDR3 DNA is TGTGCCAGCAGCTTAAATTCCAGAGGGGCGGGAGATTATGATGAGCAGTTCTTC.

The chain has TRBV30 and TRBJ2-7; D might be TRBD2 (5 bases). This CDR3 has 15 amino acids. Per the germline V gene, CDR1 is GTSNPN and CDR2 is SVGIG (reference sequence). V lost 1 base to trimming and J lost 0 bases, with 13 bases between them. The CDR3 loop is CAWSDGVLSSYEQYF. Written as DNA, the CDR3 is TGTGCCTGGAGTGACGGGGTTCTGAGCTCCTACGAGCAGTACTTC.

CDR3 DNA: TGTGCCACCAGCACGGGTGGGGGACACTACAATGAGCAGTTCTTC. Translated, it gives CATSTGGGHYNEQFF. V gene TRBV15 combines with J gene TRBJ2-1; maybe TRBD1 (6 bases). Trimming removed 4 bases from V and 3 bases from J, with 13 bases in between. CDR1 and CDR2 (germline): LNHNV, YYDKDF (reference sequence). The CDR3 loop spans 15 amino acids.

The chain links TRBV3-1 (or the pseudogene TRBV3-2) to TRBJ2-2; TRBD2 matches at 15 bases. The CDR3 sequence is 18 residues long. V gave up 4 bases and J gave up 4 bases; unmatched junction bases: 7. Germline-derived CDR1 and CDR2 are LGHDT and YNNKEL (reference sequence). The CDR3 coding sequence is TGTGCCAGCAGCCTACGGACTAGCGGGGGGGCTGGCACCGGGGAGCTGTTTTTT. It encodes CASSLRTSGGAGTGELFF.

V is TRBV29-1 and J is TRBJ2-1; TRBD2 aligns across 8 bases. The germline V gene encodes CDR1 SQVTM and CDR2 ANQGSEA. Unmatched junction bases numbered 10, after V lost 3 bases and J lost 12 bases. The length of the CDR3 is 13 residues. The CDR3 DNA follows: TGCAGCGTTGACTGGGGTAGCGGGAAGGGGCAGTTCTTC. As protein: CSVDWGSGKGQFF.